These 11 T cell receptor beta chains were all obtained from the same sample, sequenced in a study of blood T cell repertoires in COVID-19 (dated by TCRdb to the early 2020s). Library construction relied on the immunoSEQ multiplex PCR assay. What TCRdb holds here is the immuneACCESS table cut down to in-frame rearrangements. Part of the clones is not present; checked against another copy, under half of the missing clones reflect an unresolved V gene, and the others are unexplained. Here the sample has roughly 150,000 clones; 70% to 90% occur a single time. The top ten constitute approximately 2% of the sample. The source material was peripheral blood. Receptors originate from a man in his forties or fifties who had recovered from COVID-19.

This chain uses TRBV25-1 with TRBJ1-2; 8 bases fit TRBD1. The V gene end was trimmed by 4 bases and the J gene end by 1 base; junction bases not matched to a gene: 8. In germline, CDR1 is MGHDK, CDR2 SYGVNS. CDR3 length: 16 amino acids. DNA for the CDR3: TGTGCCAGCAGTGCCCCAGCAGGGGGCCATAACTATGGCTACACCTTC. Its protein product is CASSAPAGGHNYGYTF.

The table lists this clone with a count of one. V usage is TRBV6-1 and J usage is TRBJ2-7; the match to TRBD2 covers 15 bases. This CDR3 is built from 19 residues. The V segment lost 3 bases and the J segment 4 bases; nucleotides outside the gene matches: 13. Germline assignment: CDR1 MNHNS and CDR2 SASEGT. The CDR3 protein is CASSEGVWGLAGGTYEQYF. Here the CDR3 DNA reads TGTGCCAGCAGTGAGGGAGTTTGGGGACTAGCGGGAGGCACGTACGAGCAGTACTTC.

The chain links TRBV19 to TRBJ2-2; 10 bases are shared with TRBD1. Trimming cost V 10 bases and J 4 bases; bases outside gene matches: 9. Germline V gene lookup returns CDR1 LNHDA and CDR2 SQIVND (reference sequence). The CDR3 runs to 15 residues. The CDR3 here is CATRDRGAGTGELFF. In DNA, the CDR3 is TGTGCCACCAGGGACAGGGGCGCCGGCACCGGGGAGCTGTTTTTT.

The chain couples TRBV7-9 to TRBJ2-5; 12 nucleotides align to TRBD2. CDR1 SEHNR and CDR2 FQNEAQ come from the germline V gene (reference sequence). The V segment lost 3 bases and the J segment 5 bases; nucleotides outside the gene matches: 10. There are 17 residues in the CDR3. CDR3 DNA sequence: TGTGCCAGCAGCTTGCTAGCGGGAGGGCCAGGAGATGAGACCCAGTACTTC. It translates to CASSLLAGGPGDETQYF.

The chain links TRBV12-2 to TRBJ1-3. TRBV12-2 is given as a pseudogene. This CDR3 spans 16 amino acids. CDR3 amino acids: CASGLYGFHYGNTIYF. CDR3 sequence (DNA): TGTGCAAGTGGCTTATACGGGTTCCATTATGGAAACACCATATATTTT.

The rearrangement joins TRBV28 to TRBJ2-2; the match to TRBD1 covers 10 bases. V gave up 5 bases and J gave up 4 bases; unmatched junction bases: 4. The CDR3 is made up of 15 amino acids. CDR1 is MDHEN and CDR2 is SYDVKM in the germline V gene. The CDR3 nucleotides are TGTGCCAGCAGTCGGACAGGGGGATTCACCGGGGAGCTGTTTTTT. Protein sequence: CASSRTGGFTGELFF. The full variable domain, its missing parts supplied by reference TRBV28 and TRBJ2-2, is DVKVTQSSRYLVKRTGEKVFLECVQDMDHENMFWYRQDPGLGLRLIYFSYDVKMKEKGDIPEGYSVSREKKERFSLILESASTNQTSMYLCASSRTGGFTGELFFGEGSRLTVL.

For this clone: Other nucleotide sequences from this sample produce the same CDR3. The chain joins TRBV19 to TRBJ2-1; 10 bases line up with TRBD2. CDR3 length: 13 residues. The germline CDR1 and CDR2 sequences are LNHDA and SQIVND (reference sequence). V trimming: 9 bases; J trimming: 4 bases; junction bases outside the gene matches: 3. Here the CDR3 reads CASSSGGYNEQFF. The CDR3 nucleotides are TGTGCCAGCTCTAGCGGGGGATACAATGAGCAGTTCTTC.

V gene TRBV7-9 combines with J gene TRBJ2-1; 7 bases are shared with TRBD2. Germline CDR1 reads SEHNR; CDR2 reads FQNEAQ (reference sequence). CDR3 size: 11 residues. V shed 4 bases and J 15 bases; nucleotides not matched to a gene: 6. CDR3 DNA: TGTGCCAGCAGCTCCCGACTAGCTCCGTTCTTC. It codes for CASSSRLAPFF.

The J gene is TRBJ1-5, the V gene TRBV19; D may be TRBD1 (6 bases). The germline CDR1 and CDR2 sequences are LNHDA and SQIVND (reference sequence). The CDR3 contains 16 residues. Deletions cut 7 bases from V and 4 bases from J, with 20 bases between. The CDR3 region is CASNHPTIRGNQPQHF. The CDR3 DNA reads as TGTGCCAGTAATCATCCGACTATCAGGGGTAATCAGCCCCAGCATTTT.

This chain uses TRBV28 with TRBJ2-5; 10 bases align to TRBD2. The junction had 10 bases not matched to a gene; V was cut back by 4 bases and J by 5 bases. The CDR3 has 16 amino acids. Looked up from germline, CDR1 is MDHEN and CDR2 is SYDVKM. The CDR3 spells CASSSRIAGGRETQYF. DNA for the CDR3: TGTGCCAGCAGTTCAAGGATAGCGGGGGGCCGGGAGACCCAGTACTTC.

This clone was detected a few times. The chain employs TRBV19 and TRBJ1-5, with unresolved D. The germline gives CDR1 LNHDA, CDR2 SQIVND (reference sequence). CDR3 size: 15 residues. V shed 6 bases and J shed 3 bases, with 15 bases lying between them. The CDR3 spells CASRAVGRANQPQHF. CDR3 coding DNA: TGTGCCAGTAGGGCGGTTGGGCGGGCCAATCAGCCCCAGCATTTT.